The TCR beta chain described here comes from a study of T cell clonotyping in hematopoietic cell transplantation. General study findings and limits: Pathologically expanded recipient clonotypes increased progressively from day 30 to day 180 as diversity fell.

About this clone itself: The target antigen is unknown.

This CDR3 spans 17 amino acids. J was trimmed by 3 bases and V by 0 bases; bases with no gene match: 9. CDR1 GTSNPN and CDR2 SVGIG come from the germline V gene (reference sequence). TCRdb's copy holds only in-frame clones and misses some; the assay was immunoSEQ multiplex PCR. The sample consists of 9,000 to 15,000 clones, over 40% of them appearing once. The chain combines TRBV30 with TRBJ1-3; 9 bases match TRBD1. The sequence came from a man in his fifties or sixties in good health. Some clones in this sample may be carry-over from other donors' samples. The source material was peripheral blood mononuclear cells. In DNA form, the CDR3 reads TGTGCCTGGAGTGTCCCGGGACAGGGAATAATTGGAAACACCATATATTTT. Translating gives CAWSVPGQGIIGNTIYF.